The 10 T cell receptor beta chains below come from one sample, sequenced in a study of T-cell memory formation after mild COVID-19. TCRdb called the 5' RACE reads again in MiXCR, with one record for every CDR3 protein. In the table there are around 300,000 distinct CDR3 sequences, about an eighth of which are singletons. Input material: PBMCs or a T cell subset sorted from them (not recorded which). The receptor source for this set is a man between 18 and 29 years old who had mild COVID-19 (a few samples of this study predate the infection). Cell type and time point are not known.

The chain has TRBV12-3 or TRBV12-4 and TRBJ1-5; D may be TRBD1 (6 bases). The germline V and J ends were trimmed by 6 bases and 7 bases, with 13 bases remaining between them. This CDR3 has 13 residues. Written as DNA, the CDR3 is TGTGCCAGCAGGTCCGACAGGTACCAGCCCCAGCATTTT. Its translation is CASRSDRYQPQHF.

This clonotype was seen ten or more times. The chain employs TRBV28 and TRBJ2-5; D is possibly TRBD2 (5 bases). Germline V gene lookup returns CDR1 MDHEN and CDR2 SYDVKM. Deletions cut 6 bases from V and 4 bases from J, with 12 bases between. The CDR3 has 13 amino acids. The CDR3, as DNA: TGTGCCAGCAGCTTAGTTGGGAGAGAGACCCAGTACTTC. Translating gives CASSLVGRETQYF. The variable domain in full, with the rest retrieved from reference TRBV28 and TRBJ2-5, is DVKVTQSSRYLVKRTGEKVFLECVQDMDHENMFWYRQDPGLGLRLIYFSYDVKMKEKGDIPEGYSVSREKKERFSLILESASTNQTSMYLCASSLVGRETQYFGPGTRLLVL.

This clonotype turned up a few times. CDR3 sequence: CASSPINGYTNTEAFF. CDR3 coding DNA: TGTGCCAGCTCACCAATCAACGGATACACGAACACTGAAGCTTTCTTT. The chain joins TRBV18 to TRBJ1-1, with D unresolved. Between the trimmed V and J ends, which lost 2 bases and 1 base, there was a span of 14 bases. The germline V gene has CDR1 KGHSH and CDR2 LQKENI. The CDR3 extends over 16 amino acids.

This clonotype has more than one count but fewer than ten. This chain uses TRBV7-6 with TRBJ1-1, with D perhaps matching TRBD1 (5 bases). This CDR3 is 13 amino acids long. The germline V gene encodes CDR1 SGHVS and CDR2 FNYEAQ. V was cut by 1 base and J by 4 bases, with 7 bases left in between. The CDR3 DNA reads as TGTGCCAGCAGCTTAGTACAGGCCACTGAAGCTTTCTTT. Its protein product is CASSLVQATEAFF.

The CDR3 sequence is CASSTYRGLQEQYV. CDR3 in DNA: TGTGCCAGCAGTACCTACAGGGGGCTTCAGGAGCAGTACGTC. The chain carries TRBV28 and TRBJ2-7; TRBD1 matches at 9 bases. The CDR3 is 14 amino acids. CDR1 and CDR2 (germline): MDHEN, SYDVKM. V was pared by 5 bases and J by 7 bases, with 9 bases of the junction left unmatched.

This clonotype turned up a few times. This rearrangement joins TRBV6-5 to TRBJ1-4; D is uncertain. V was clipped by 0 bases and J by 8 bases, with 16 bases between them. The CDR3 runs 16 residues. CDR1 and CDR2 (germline): MNHEY, SVGAGI. As DNA, the CDR3 is TGTGCCAGCAGTTACTCGATGCAGCCAACGTGGGAAAAACTGTTTTTT. Encoded protein: CASSYSMQPTWEKLFF.

This clonotype was observed a handful of times. This chain uses TRBV4-3 with TRBJ1-1; the D is unclear. CDR1 is LGHNA and CDR2 is YSLEER in the germline V gene. With 2 bases removed from V and 4 bases from J, the gap between germline ends came to 8 bases. The CDR3 consists of 13 residues. In DNA, the CDR3 is TGCGCCAGCAGCCAAACGGTGAGCACTGAAGCTTTCTTT. Protein product: CASSQTVSTEAFF.

This clonotype was found many times. V usage is TRBV7-6 and J usage is TRBJ2-1; 8 bases match TRBD2. Germline V gene lookup returns CDR1 SGHVS and CDR2 FNYEAQ. CDR3 length equals 13 residues. J gave up 9 bases and V 8 bases, and 9 bases lay outside the gene matches. CDR3 nucleotide sequence: TGTGCCAGCGGGTTAGCGGGGCTTGGTGAGCAGTTCTTC. It yields the protein CASGLAGLGEQFF. Together with reference TRBV7-6 and TRBJ2-1, the CDR3 gives the full variable domain: GAGVSQSPRYKVTKRGQDVALRCDPISGHVSLYWYRQALGQGPEFLTYFNYEAQQDKSGLPNDRFSAERPEGSISTLTIQRTEQRDSAMYRCASGLAGLGEQFFGPGTRLTVL.

This clonotype was found a few times. V usage is TRBV20-1 and J usage is TRBJ1-6; perhaps TRBD1 as D (5 bases). In germline, CDR1 is DFQATT, CDR2 SNEGSKA (reference sequence). The CDR3 runs to 17 residues. The V gene lost 3 bases and the J gene lost 0 bases, with 15 bases spanning the gap. This chain's CDR3 is CSASGAGRSSYNSPLHF. The CDR3 coding sequence is TGCAGTGCTAGCGGGGCAGGGCGTAGCTCCTATAATTCACCCCTCCACTTT.

This clonotype was seen only a few times. CDR3 sequence: CASSPYDRNTEAFF. CDR3 bases: TGTGCCAGCAGCCCATATGACCGAAACACTGAAGCTTTCTTT. This chain connects TRBV7-3 to TRBJ1-1; D is ambiguous. CDR3 size: 14 residues. CDR1 and CDR2 (germline): SGHTA, FQGTGA. The V end lost 5 bases, the J end lost 2 bases, and 12 bases lay between the germline ends. The full variable domain, rest sourced from reference TRBV7-3 and TRBJ1-1, is GAGVSQTPSNKVTEKGKYVELRCDPISGHTALYWYRQSLGQGPEFLIYFQGTGAADDSGLPNDRFFAVRPEGSVSTLKIQRTERGDSAVYLCASSPYDRNTEAFFGQGTRLTVV.